Listed below are T cell receptor beta chains from one sample, sequenced in a study of glioma-infiltrating T cells. TCRdb fed the multiplex PCR reads into MiXCR, producing one record per CDR3 protein. The profile shows fewer than 500,000 distinct CDR3 sequences, about 40% of them singletons. The sequencing sample was made of glioma tissue, nonneoplastic brain tissue, or PBMCs (not recorded which). These receptors all come from a human donor with low-grade glioma or glioblastoma, undergoing nonglioma brain surgery, or in good health (not recorded which). Both conserved end residues are part of each CDR3.

J gene | V gene | CDR3 protein
TRBJ1-4 | TRBV4-1 | CASSQTWVSRNEKLFF
TRBJ2-7 | TRBV28 | CASSGAQGPHEQYF
TRBJ1-1 | TRBV20-1 | CSAPPGGLSTEAFF
TRBJ1-5 | TRBV20-1 | CSASTLSQPQHF
TRBJ2-7 | TRBV20-1 | CSAQRTTSSYEQYF
TRBJ2-1 | TRBV4-3 | CASSRTGGRGNEQFF
TRBJ2-2 | TRBV28 | CASSLGRSIPNTGELFF
TRBJ1-2 | TRBV20-1 | CSAPGQSGYGYTF
TRBJ1-2 | TRBV6-6 | CASSYDSFGYTF
TRBJ2-1 | TRBV4-1 | CASTTGLAVVDEQFF
TRBJ2-3 | TRBV15 | CATSRTPTSGRGTDTQYF
TRBJ2-1 | TRBV18 | CASSPPDKLLGDEQFF
TRBJ2-3 | TRBV2 | CASSEFRLGDGDTQYF
TRBJ1-1 | TRBV27 | CASSSRGGGNTEAFF
TRBJ2-1 | TRBV28 | CATIGQGIGEQFF
TRBJ2-1 | TRBV28 | CASSSGTSAYNEQLF
TRBJ2-5 | TRBV28 | CASRPPRGPGETQYF
TRBJ1-1 | TRBV20-1 | CSARDLYGRVNTEAFF
TRBJ2-5 | TRBV27 | CASSSTRGRETQYF
TRBJ1-5 | TRBV20-1 | CSVLASPHLPQHF
TRBJ2-1 | TRBV6-2/TRBV6-3 | CASSPGLAGGEQFF
TRBJ1-2 | TRBV20-1 | CSARRGATNYGYTF
TRBJ1-6 | TRBV27 | CASKIIDSSYNSPLHF
TRBJ1-5 | TRBV12-3/TRBV12-4 | CASSLSGRDQPQHF
TRBJ1-6 | TRBV25-1 | CASSAEYSYNSPLHF
TRBJ2-3 | TRBV2 | CASRGGRTADTQYF
TRBJ2-3 | TRBV20-1 | CSARDGRTGSTDTQYF
TRBJ1-2 | TRBV10-3 | CAISESEGLTGYTF
TRBJ2-1 | TRBV28 | CASKGWFNEQSF